This TCR beta chain was sequenced in a study of blood T cell repertoires in COVID-19. Measured with immunoSEQ multiplex PCR; TCRdb has only the in-frame clones, and not every one. Among some 210,000 clones listed, about 90% were seen once. The CDR3 totals 12 residues. J lost 8 bases, V lost 7 bases, and 5 bases had no gene match. CDR1 MDHEN and CDR2 SYDVKM come from the germline V gene. Sequencing was performed on peripheral blood. This chain links TRBV28 with TRBJ1-2; 9 bases map to TRBD1. The TCR comes from a man aged 60-69 years with COVID-19, enrolled during active disease. CDR3 region: CASTRDRVGYTF. In DNA, the CDR3 is TGTGCCAGCACTCGGGACAGGGTCGGCTACACCTTC.